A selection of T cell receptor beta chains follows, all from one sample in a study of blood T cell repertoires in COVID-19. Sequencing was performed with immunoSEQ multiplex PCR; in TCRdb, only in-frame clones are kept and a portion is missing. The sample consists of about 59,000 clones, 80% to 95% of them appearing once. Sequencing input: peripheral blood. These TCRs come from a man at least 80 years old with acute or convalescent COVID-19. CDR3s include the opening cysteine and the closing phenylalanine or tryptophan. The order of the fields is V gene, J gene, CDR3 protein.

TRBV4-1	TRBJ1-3	CASSLPSMDPRTAIARNTIYF
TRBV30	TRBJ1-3	CAWRTGQGLVGNTIYF
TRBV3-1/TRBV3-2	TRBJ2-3	CASSQGGPEDTQYF
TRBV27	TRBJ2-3	CASSLLDRGGTDTQYF
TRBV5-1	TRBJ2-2	CATQPGNTGELFF
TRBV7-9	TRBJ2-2	CASSLYIGANTGELFF
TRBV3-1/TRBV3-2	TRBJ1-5	CASSQDLNQPQHF
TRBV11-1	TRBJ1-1	CASSSRDRGEAFF
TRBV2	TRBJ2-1	CASTWTGGHEQFF
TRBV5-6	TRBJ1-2	CASSPLQGASYGYTF
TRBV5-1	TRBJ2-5	CASSLGLAGPFQETQYF
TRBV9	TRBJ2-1	CASSAGPNLVVSNEQFF
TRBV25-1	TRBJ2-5	CASSEYQGIQETQYF
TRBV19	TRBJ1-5	CASGQGLDQPQHF
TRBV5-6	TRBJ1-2	CASYKAGASYGYTF
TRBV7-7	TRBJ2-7	CASSGGTGPSYEQYF
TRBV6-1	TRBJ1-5	CASSDTVGEQQPQHF
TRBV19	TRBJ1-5	CASSIGRVDGGNQPQHF
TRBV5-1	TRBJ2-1	CASSLGLSGGSYNEQFF
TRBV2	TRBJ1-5	CASKDSSNQPQHF
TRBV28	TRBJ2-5	CASSWTSGGPYF
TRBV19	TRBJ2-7	CASSKQGSFHEQYF
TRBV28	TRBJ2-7	CASRGTGGIYEQYF
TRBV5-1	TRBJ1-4	CASSFGQGGEKLFF
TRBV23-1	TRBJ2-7	CASSQSAGGYEQYF
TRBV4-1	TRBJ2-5	CASSQGTSGSQETQYF
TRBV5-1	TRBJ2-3	CASSLGARTDTQYF
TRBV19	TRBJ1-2	CASSAGTDNYGYTF
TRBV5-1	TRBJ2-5	CASSLGPTPPHRPGRRETQYF
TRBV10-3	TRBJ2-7	CAIRGQESYEQYF
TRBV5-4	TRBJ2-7	CASSASGLLGEQYF
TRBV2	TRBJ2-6	CASSELSHRTISGANVLTF
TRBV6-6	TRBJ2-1	CASSLLRAEQFF
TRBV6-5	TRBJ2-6	CASSYSRSGANVLTF
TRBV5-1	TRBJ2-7	CASSAGGTGREQYF
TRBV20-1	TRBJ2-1	CSASKDRRSYNEQFF
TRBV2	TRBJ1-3	CASSEGLRSSGNTIYF
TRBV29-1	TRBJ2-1	CSVREGVISYNEQFF
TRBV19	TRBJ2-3	CASSRGRRASTDTQYF
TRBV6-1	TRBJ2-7	CASSETGSEQYF
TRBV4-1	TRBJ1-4	CASSQGAGGGGEKLFF
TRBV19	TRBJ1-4	CASSYGPANEKLFF
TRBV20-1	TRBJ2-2	CSASTGQMNTGELFF
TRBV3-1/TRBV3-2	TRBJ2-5	CASRQQYQETQYF
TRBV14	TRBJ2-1	CASSQDLISGPGSEQFF
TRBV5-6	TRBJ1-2	CASSSDSALVDGYTF
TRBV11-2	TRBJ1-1	CASSLSGGRFGTEAFF
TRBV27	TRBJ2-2	CASSWTSGEANTGELFF
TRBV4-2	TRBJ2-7	CASSPSLGRNGVNEQYF
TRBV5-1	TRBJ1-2	CASGRDSPNYGYTF
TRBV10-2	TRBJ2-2	CASRTGTGRTGELFF
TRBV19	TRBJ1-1	CASSSGASGGTEAFF
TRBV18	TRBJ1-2	CASSPSTVANYGYTF
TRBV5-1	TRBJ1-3	CASSFGTASGNTIYF
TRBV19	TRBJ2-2	CASSIGSGGANTGELFF
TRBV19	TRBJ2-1	CASSMGTEYNEQFF
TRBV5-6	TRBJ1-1	CASSRSAEAFF
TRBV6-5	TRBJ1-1	CASIGTGGYTEAFF
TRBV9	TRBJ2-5	CASSVRTGGGETQYF